The sequence of this T cell receptor (beta chain) was determined in a study of T-cell memory formation after mild COVID-19 (dated by TCRdb to 2020 to 2022). Concerning the study at large: TCR sequence clusters from the two donors were largely donor specific. In two donors, T-cell clones that expanded and contracted after mild COVID-19 were tracked by sequencing TCRalpha and TCRbeta repertoires over time. The cohort was made up of two young adult volunteers, one female and one male, who were previously healthy. The paper as a whole reports these results and caveats: Balanced CD4/CD8 phenotypes were observed for clones contracting from day 15 to 85, whereas a bias towards CD4+ was observed for a second wave of clones expanding from day 15 to 37. Some responding clones were detected in pre-infection memory, suggesting pre-existing cross-reactive memory T cells joined the SARS-CoV-2 response. Only two mild cases were covered by the study, and larger cohorts that include severe cases with pre-infection samples were considered necessary. Contracting CD4+ clones turned up mainly in the CM and EM memory subsets, whereas EMRA was where CD8+ clones were enriched. SARS-CoV-2 specificity of the second-wave clones peaking on day 37 was not confirmed.

Ficoll-Paque density gradient centrifugation was used to isolate PBMCs. This clonotype was picked up a small number of times. Its antigen has not been determined. No base qualities exist here, and no much larger clone lies one base off it. Sequencer: Illumina NovaSeq 6000. TCRalpha and TCRbeta cDNA libraries were constructed by 5'RACE with constant-segment primers, with sample barcodes and unique molecular identifiers being introduced. Trizol reagent was used to extract RNA from every sample. Library amplification was performed in two PCR steps, and a second sample barcode and Illumina TruSeq adapters were introduced in the second step. Libraries were sequenced on an Illumina NovaSeq with 2 x 150 bp paired-end reads. In the source study's methods: With migec v1.2.7, reads were demultiplexed and then collapsed into UMI-guided consensus sequences. With mixcr v2.1.11, UMI consensuses were aligned to TRA and TRB V and J templates and assembled into clonotypes. Clonotypes were classified as expanded or contracted when called significant by both edgeR and NoisET, with noise models trained on biological replicates. For edgeR calls, a false discovery rate-adjusted p below 0.01 and a log2 fold-change threshold of 1 were applied. PCA with hierarchical clustering of max-normalized trajectories of the 1000 most abundant clonotypes was used as exploratory dynamics analysis. The CD4 or CD8 phenotype of responding clones was assigned using the separately sequenced CD4+ and CD8+ repertoires. TCRdb reanalyzed the raw reads on its own, using fastp at Q25 for trimming and MiXCR for clone calling, and kept in-frame beta chains. Merged by CDR3 protein, the rows form single entries marked with the most common genes and DNA. TCRdb's processing, not the authors' own work, is the source of the V and J calls. This sample holds 500,000 to 600,000 distinct CDR3 sequences; under 20% were observed only once. More than 10% of the sample is in the top ten clones.

CDR1 SGDLS and CDR2 YYNGEE were looked up in the germline V gene. After removal of 0 bases from V and 8 bases from J, the junction retains 8 bases not matched to a gene. The CDR3, from cysteine to phenylalanine, totals 15 residues. Solely the CDR3 DNA is kept, with 45 bases framed from the first base. The chain is encoded by TRBV9 joined to TRBJ2-1, and TRBD2 matches 7 of the central bases. The sequence was obtained from an adult woman who had mild COVID-19 (a few samples of this study predate the infection). The sample titles of this study are shuffled in the database, so cell type and time point are left out; the donor was told from shared clones. Sequences were obtained from PBMCs or a T cell subset sorted from them (not recorded which). The CDR3 in this case is CASSVGTRIFDEQFF. The DNA sequence is TGTGCCAGCAGCGTAGGGACTAGAATATTCGATGAGCAGTTCTTC.